This entry lists 22 T cell receptor beta chains sequenced from one sample in a study of lung T cells in sarcoidosis with Löfgren's syndrome. TCRdb reanalysed the reads using MiXCR and keeps one entry per CDR3 protein. The sample carries approximately 19,000 distinct CDR3 sequences, about a fifth recorded once. The sample comprised CD4+ T cells from PBMCs. Receptors originate from a human donor with sarcoidosis (Löfgren's syndrome or another form), or a control subject (not recorded which).

To note about this clonotype: At one boundary the junction diverges from the germline segment, which might be a read error. The chain uses TRBV27 and TRBJ2-3; possibly TRBD1 for D (5 bases). Germline V CDR1 and CDR2: MNHEY, SMNVEV (reference sequence). The CDR3 loop spans 15 amino acids. The CDR3 loop reads CASTLSILGTGTQYF. CDR3 coding DNA: TGTGCCAGCACTTTATCGATATTGGGCACAGGTACACAGTATTTT.

This clonotype was detected ten times or more. V gene TRBV29-1 combines with J gene TRBJ1-4; the match to TRBD1 covers 7 bases. The J segment lost 7 bases and the V segment lost 5 bases, leaving 7 bases of the junction unmatched. Germline values: CDR1 SQVTM, CDR2 ANQGSEA. This CDR3 contains 13 residues. The CDR3 here is CSVYMTGSEKLFF. The CDR3 bases are TGCAGCGTTTACATGACAGGGTCTGAAAAACTGTTTTTT. The full variable domain, rest sourced from reference TRBV29-1 and TRBJ1-4, is SAVISQKPSRDICQRGTSLTIQCQVDSQVTMMFWYRQQPGQSLTLIATANQGSEATYESGFVIDKFPISRPNLTFSTLTVSNMSPEDSSIYLCSVYMTGSEKLFFGSGTQLSVL.

Turning to this clonotype: A read error may explain this, as a much larger clone is one base away. The chain couples TRBV5-1 to TRBJ2-5, with 14 bases identical to TRBD2. Germline V gene lookup returns CDR1 SGHRS and CDR2 YFSETQ. The CDR3 spans 18 residues. CDR3 nucleotide sequence: TGCGTCAGCAGCTTGGGGACTAGCGGGAGCGTAGTTCCTGAGACCCAGTACTTC. This translates into CVSSLGTSGSVVPETQYF.

This clonotype has more than one count but fewer than ten. It may be a read error: a sequence one base away is much more abundant. The rearrangement joins TRBV6-1 to TRBJ2-7, with D hard to call. V gave up 1 base and J gave up 1 base, with 5 bases separating them. The CDR3 covers 13 residues. Germline V CDR1 and CDR2: MNHNS, SASEGT. CDR3 region: CASSEVGSYEQYF. CDR3 nucleotides: TGTGCCAGCAGTGAAGTAGGGTCCTACGAGCAGTACTTC.

This clonotype was seen ten or more times. This chain connects TRBV19 to TRBJ1-1, with D possibly being TRBD1 (6 bases). The V end was cut by 7 bases, the J end by 1 base, with 10 bases between. CDR1 is LNHDA and CDR2 is SQIVND in the germline V gene (reference sequence). The length of the CDR3 is 13 residues. CDR3 in DNA: TGTGCCAGTATGTGGGGGCCGAACACTGAAGCTTTCTTT. This sequence encodes CASMWGPNTEAFF.

The table lists this clonotype with many counts. The gene calls are TRBV7-9 and TRBJ2-4, with D possibly being TRBD2 (6 bases). This CDR3 is built from 12 residues. Germline V gene data show CDR1 as SEHNR and CDR2 as FQNEAQ (reference sequence). V shed 6 bases and J shed 6 bases, with 9 bases lying between them. In DNA, the CDR3 is TGTGCCAGCAGTCCCGGGAGAAACATTCAGTACTTC. This codes for CASSPGRNIQYF.

This clonotype was recorded many times. The chain carries TRBV18 and TRBJ2-1; D might be TRBD1 (6 bases). Trimming removed 3 bases at V and 0 bases at J, with 15 bases between. The CDR3 contains 17 residues. Germline V gene data show CDR1 as KGHSH and CDR2 as LQKENI. CDR3 bases: TGTGCCAGCTCACCCACGGGACACCTCACCTCCTACAATGAGCAGTTCTTC. It yields the protein CASSPTGHLTSYNEQFF.

This clonotype was counted ten times or more. The chain links TRBV10-2 to TRBJ1-1; a possible D gene is TRBD1 (5 bases). V was pared by 10 bases and J by 1 base, with 19 bases between. The CDR3 is made up of 15 amino acids. Germline V gene sequence: CDR1 WSHSY, CDR2 SAAADI. The CDR3 sequence: CATRNQDIPNTEAFF. The DNA for the CDR3 is TGCGCCACCCGAAACCAGGACATTCCGAACACTGAAGCTTTCTTT.

This clonotype was detected ten times or more. The gene calls are TRBV7-9 and TRBJ2-2; the D is unclear. V lost 2 bases to trimming and J lost 6 bases, with 7 bases between them. The length of the CDR3 is 13 residues. Germline lookup yields CDR1 SEHNR and CDR2 FQNEAQ (reference sequence). The CDR3 loop reads CASSLTLSGELFF. The CDR3 region has the DNA TGTGCCAGCAGCTTAACTTTATCCGGGGAGCTGTTTTTT.

This clonotype has at least ten counts. Germline is not matched at one junction end, which may reflect a read error. This CDR3 reads CASSSNLRQAGYGQYF. CDR3 coding DNA: TGTGCCAGCAGTTCAAACCTGAGACAGGCAGGTTACGGGCAGTACTTC. The chain is built from TRBV6-2 or TRBV6-3 and TRBJ2-7, with a possible D match to TRBD1 (6 bases). Germline V CDR1 and CDR2: MNHEY, SVGEGT. This CDR3 has 16 amino acids.

This clonotype was seen many times. One junction end disagrees with the germline gene, perhaps due to a read error. This rearrangement joins TRBV2 to TRBJ1-5; D call uncertain. Looked up from germline, CDR1 is SNHLY and CDR2 is FYNNEI. CDR3 length equals 12 residues. CDR3: CACRISNQPQHF. CDR3 nucleotide sequence: TGTGCCTGCAGGATCTCCAATCAGCCCCAGCATTTT.

This clonotype was found many times. V is TRBV6-1 and J is TRBJ2-1; 12 bases are a match to TRBD2. From germline, CDR1 is MNHNS and CDR2 SASEGT. V gave up 3 bases and J gave up 6 bases; unmatched junction bases: 6. CDR3 size: 16 residues. CDR3 protein: CASSDLLAGGPNEQFF. The CDR3 nucleotides are TGTGCCAGCAGTGACCTACTAGCGGGAGGACCCAATGAGCAGTTCTTC.

About this clonotype: One end of the junction fails to match germline, which may point to a read error. This chain links TRBV6-1 with TRBJ1-1; a weak D match, TRBD1 (6 bases). The CDR3 runs to 15 residues. Germline V lookup: CDR1 MNHNS, CDR2 SASEGT. The CDR3 sequence is CASTQRGDKNTGAFF. DNA for the CDR3: TGTGCCAGCACTCAGAGAGGGGACAAGAACACTGGAGCTTTCTTT.

This chain joins TRBV28 and TRBJ2-5; D is possibly TRBD1 (5 bases). Trimming stripped 5 bases from V and 5 bases from J, with 15 bases between. There are 14 residues in the CDR3. Germline CDR1 and CDR2: MDHEN and SYDVKM. Written as DNA, the CDR3 is TGTGCCAGCAGTGAGGACATTCCTCCGGAGACCCAGTACTTC. Translating gives CASSEDIPPETQYF.

This clonotype was counted ten times or more. The chain recombines TRBV7-9 with TRBJ1-1; the D gene is possibly TRBD1 (6 bases). The CDR3 loop spans 15 amino acids. Germline lookup yields CDR1 SEHNR and CDR2 FQNEAQ (reference sequence). Trimming left V 2 bases short and J 0 bases short, with 10 bases between. The CDR3 loop reads CASSLSRTVNTEAFF. The CDR3 nucleotides read TGTGCCAGCAGCTTATCGCGGACAGTGAACACTGAAGCTTTCTTT.

The table lists this clonotype with a few counts. As the CDR3 is not closed by the conserved phenylalanine or tryptophan, this likely results from a read error. The chain uses TRBV6-2 or TRBV6-3 and TRBJ2-4; TRBD2 agrees at 7 bases. Per the germline V gene, CDR1 is MNHEY and CDR2 is SVGEGT. Losses at the gene ends were 0 bases for V and 10 bases for J; bases not matched to a gene: 3. This CDR3 contains 13 residues. For the CDR3, the DNA is TGTGCCAGCAGTTACTCAGGGCGGGGGATTCAGTACCTC. This sequence encodes CASSYSGRGIQYL.

The CDR3 loop is CASSILYVGLAGGPDLYNEQFF. CDR3 nucleotide sequence: TGTGCCAGTAGTATTCTGTACGTTGGACTAGCGGGAGGCCCCGACCTGTACAATGAGCAGTTCTTC. J is TRBJ2-1 and V is TRBV19, with 14 positions matching TRBD2. Germline assignment: CDR1 LNHDA and CDR2 SQIVND (reference sequence). This CDR3 has 22 residues. After removal of 3 bases from V and 4 bases from J, the junction contained 20 bases not matched to a gene.

This clonotype has only a few counts. The junction does not match germline at one end; this may be a read error. This chain connects TRBV6-5 to TRBJ2-5, with D uncertain. Germline-derived CDR1 and CDR2 are MNHEY and SVGAGI. This CDR3 is built from 15 residues. CDR3 in amino acids: CASSDSSSPPETRYF. The CDR3 region has the DNA TGTGCCAGCAGTGATTCGTCGAGTCCCCCAGAGACCCGGTACTTC.

The chain combines TRBV9 with TRBJ2-3, with 9 positions matching TRBD1. This CDR3 spans 15 amino acids. The ends lost 4 bases at V and 5 bases at J; junction bases unmatched: 8. Germline CDR1 is SGDLS and CDR2 is YYNGEE. Here the CDR3 DNA reads TGTGCCAGCAGCCCCACAGGGGGCGCGGGAGATACGCAGTATTTT. It encodes CASSPTGGAGDTQYF.

This clonotype was detected many times. This rearrangement joins TRBV11-1 to TRBJ2-2; 9 bases are shared with TRBD1. V was pared by 8 bases and J by 4 bases, with 5 bases of the junction left unmatched. Per the germline V gene, CDR1 is SGHAT and CDR2 is FQDESV (reference sequence). The CDR3 loop spans 14 amino acids. CDR3 amino acids: CASGNRGLTGELFF. In nucleotides, the CDR3 is TGTGCCAGCGGAAACAGGGGGCTCACCGGGGAGCTGTTTTTT.

This clonotype showed up just once. Just one base apart from a much larger clone, this may be a read error. This chain joins TRBV7-2 and TRBJ2-1; D gene unclear. The CDR3 has 13 residues. Germline values: CDR1 SGHTA, CDR2 FQGNSA. V was trimmed by 1 base and J by 13 bases, leaving 14 bases between them. CDR3 sequence (DNA): TGTGCCAGCAGCTTAGGGACGGACCGACCACAGTTCTTC. Protein sequence: CASSLGTDRPQFF.

This rearrangement joins TRBV5-5 to TRBJ2-7; 8 positions agree with TRBD1. The V gene end was trimmed by 2 bases and the J gene end by 5 bases; junction bases not matched to a gene: 9. Germline CDR1 and CDR2: SGHKS and YYEKEE (reference sequence). The CDR3 runs to 15 residues. The CDR3 DNA follows: TGTGCCAGCAGCTTCTCAGGGGGCGCCCCCCACGAGCAGTACTTC. It is translated as CASSFSGGAPHEQYF.